The rows below give T cell receptor beta chains drawn from one sample of a study of technical replicates of blood from several donors. Assay: immunoSEQ multiplex PCR; the TCRdb copy retains only in-frame clones and omits some. The data show just over 80,000 clones, around 94% seen once. The specimen was T cells isolated from PBMCs. These receptors were obtained from a human donor in good health. CDR3s include the opening cysteine and the closing phenylalanine or tryptophan. Fields, in order: clone size, D gene, J gene, V gene, CDR3 protein, CDR3 DNA. The D gene is left open where the match is weak. Clone size is shown for a subset of rows, as once, few, many or a class of expanded clone.

clone size: -; D gene: TRBD1; J gene: TRBJ2-7; V gene: TRBV28; CDR3 protein: CASSSPSGTAREEQYF; CDR3 DNA: TGTGCCAGCAGTTCGCCCTCTGGGACAGCAAGGGAAGAGCAGTACTTC
clone size: few; D gene: TRBD1; J gene: TRBJ1-5; V gene: TRBV19; CDR3 protein: CASSAGQTHQPQHF; CDR3 DNA: TGTGCCAGTAGTGCGGGACAGACCCATCAGCCCCAGCATTTT
clone size: once; D gene: TRBD1; J gene: TRBJ1-5; V gene: TRBV5-8; CDR3 protein: CASSLDRGHQPQHF; CDR3 DNA: TGTGCCAGCAGCCTGGACAGGGGACATCAGCCCCAGCATTTT
clone size: -; D gene: -; J gene: TRBJ2-1; V gene: TRBV10-3; CDR3 protein: CAIIYRASEQFF; CDR3 DNA: TGTGCCATCATCTACAGGGCGTCTGAGCAGTTCTTC
clone size: -; D gene: TRBD2; J gene: TRBJ2-1; V gene: TRBV7-9; CDR3 protein: CASSSGGRASSAYNEQFF; CDR3 DNA: TGTGCCAGCAGCTCGGGGGGGAGGGCCTCTAGCGCTTACAATGAGCAGTTCTTC
clone size: -; D gene: TRBD1; J gene: TRBJ2-1; V gene: TRBV7-3; CDR3 protein: CASSLIQGALDEQFF; CDR3 DNA: TGTGCCAGCAGCTTAATTCAGGGGGCCTTAGATGAGCAGTTCTTC
clone size: -; D gene: TRBD2; J gene: TRBJ2-7; V gene: TRBV19; CDR3 protein: CASIGTTDYEQYF; CDR3 DNA: TGTGCCAGTATCGGGACTACCGACTACGAGCAGTACTTC
clone size: -; D gene: -; J gene: TRBJ2-7; V gene: TRBV14; CDR3 protein: CASSQTTTIYEQYF; CDR3 DNA: TGTGCCAGCAGCCAAACTACTACTATCTACGAGCAGTACTTC
clone size: -; D gene: -; J gene: TRBJ1-4; V gene: TRBV6-4; CDR3 protein: CASPEVGGDEKLFF; CDR3 DNA: TGTGCCAGCCCAGAGGTAGGAGGGGATGAAAAACTGTTTTTT
clone size: -; D gene: -; J gene: TRBJ1-1; V gene: TRBV5-1; CDR3 protein: CASNSGGLRTEAFF; CDR3 DNA: TGCGCCAGCAACTCGGGGGGGTTGAGGACTGAAGCTTTCTTT
clone size: once; D gene: TRBD1; J gene: TRBJ2-2; V gene: TRBV2; CDR3 protein: CASSVEGATGELFF; CDR3 DNA: TGTGCCAGCAGTGTAGAGGGGGCGACCGGGGAGCTGTTTTTT
clone size: -; D gene: -; J gene: TRBJ1-5; V gene: TRBV27; CDR3 protein: CASSFRSPNQPQHF; CDR3 DNA: TGTGCCAGCAGTTTCCGCAGTCCTAATCAGCCCCAGCATTTT
clone size: -; D gene: -; J gene: TRBJ2-2; V gene: TRBV7-7; CDR3 protein: CASSWGVDTGELFF; CDR3 DNA: TGTGCTAGCAGCTGGGGGGTCGACACCGGGGAGCTGTTTTTT
clone size: -; D gene: -; J gene: TRBJ2-6; V gene: TRBV7-8; CDR3 protein: CASSRERPQSRANVLTF; CDR3 DNA: TGTGCCAGCAGCCGGGAACGCCCACAAAGTCGGGCCAACGTCCTGACTTTC
clone size: -; D gene: -; J gene: TRBJ2-1; V gene: TRBV13; CDR3 protein: CASSLGLQQFF; CDR3 DNA: TGTGCCAGCAGCTTGGGACTCCAGCAGTTCTTC
clone size: -; D gene: TRBD2; J gene: TRBJ2-1; V gene: TRBV7-9; CDR3 protein: CASSLAVAGECDEQFF; CDR3 DNA: TGTGCCAGCAGCTTAGCTGTAGCGGGAGAGTGTGATGAGCAGTTCTTC
clone size: -; D gene: -; J gene: TRBJ2-7; V gene: TRBV6-5; CDR3 protein: CASSPQTGSYEQYF; CDR3 DNA: TGTGCCAGCAGTCCCCAGACGGGATCCTACGAGCAGTACTTC
clone size: -; D gene: TRBD1; J gene: TRBJ2-7; V gene: TRBV5-8; CDR3 protein: CAPGTGSYEQYF; CDR3 DNA: TGTGCCCCCGGGACAGGGTCATACGAGCAGTACTTC
clone size: -; D gene: -; J gene: TRBJ2-7; V gene: TRBV6-1; CDR3 protein: CASSEYFYEQYF; CDR3 DNA: TGTGCCAGCAGTGAGTACTTCTACGAGCAGTACTTC
clone size: -; D gene: TRBD1; J gene: TRBJ2-7; V gene: TRBV9; CDR3 protein: CASSVSGTGKGEQYF; CDR3 DNA: TGTGCCAGCAGCGTATCCGGGACAGGAAAAGGCGAGCAGTACTTC
clone size: -; D gene: TRBD2; J gene: TRBJ2-1; V gene: TRBV9; CDR3 protein: CASSGLAGDSYNEQFF; CDR3 DNA: TGTGCCAGCAGCGGCCTAGCGGGAGACTCCTACAATGAGCAGTTCTTC
clone size: -; D gene: TRBD1; J gene: TRBJ2-3; V gene: TRBV2; CDR3 protein: CASSVFQGGTDTQYF; CDR3 DNA: TGTGCCAGCAGTGTTTTCCAGGGGGGCACAGATACGCAGTATTTT
clone size: -; D gene: TRBD1; J gene: TRBJ2-1; V gene: TRBV28; CDR3 protein: CASTTGGLDEQFF; CDR3 DNA: TGTGCCAGCACGACAGGGGGTTTGGATGAGCAGTTCTTC
clone size: -; D gene: TRBD1; J gene: TRBJ2-7; V gene: TRBV10-2; CDR3 protein: CASSEQGANEQYF; CDR3 DNA: TGCGCCAGCAGTGAGCAGGGGGCTAACGAGCAGTACTTC
clone size: -; D gene: TRBD1; J gene: TRBJ2-5; V gene: TRBV6-5; CDR3 protein: CASTRTGGWETQYF; CDR3 DNA: TGTGCCAGCACCCGGACAGGGGGCTGGGAGACCCAGTACTTC
clone size: -; D gene: TRBD1; J gene: TRBJ2-1; V gene: TRBV11-2; CDR3 protein: CASSKPGQHNEQFF; CDR3 DNA: TGTGCCAGCAGCAAACCGGGACAGCACAATGAGCAGTTCTTC
clone size: -; D gene: TRBD1; J gene: TRBJ1-2; V gene: TRBV4-1; CDR3 protein: CASSPITGGPENYGYTF; CDR3 DNA: TGCGCCAGCAGCCCAATAACAGGGGGCCCCGAGAACTATGGCTACACCTTC
clone size: -; D gene: -; J gene: TRBJ2-3; V gene: TRBV4-1; CDR3 protein: CASSQGRTQYF; CDR3 DNA: TGCGCCAGCAGCCAAGGCCGGACGCAGTATTTT
clone size: -; D gene: -; J gene: TRBJ1-1; V gene: TRBV12-5; CDR3 protein: CASGLGDYTEAFF; CDR3 DNA: TGTGCTAGTGGCCTCGGGGACTACACTGAAGCTTTCTTT
clone size: -; D gene: TRBD1; J gene: TRBJ2-7; V gene: TRBV27; CDR3 protein: CASSIRDSYSYEQYF; CDR3 DNA: TGTGCCAGCAGTATAAGGGACAGTTACTCCTACGAGCAGTACTTC
clone size: -; D gene: TRBD1; J gene: TRBJ2-3; V gene: TRBV6-1; CDR3 protein: CGTRDRVTDTQYF; CDR3 DNA: TGTGGCACCCGGGACAGGGTTACAGATACGCAGTATTTT
clone size: -; D gene: -; J gene: TRBJ2-3; V gene: TRBV10-3; CDR3 protein: CAISSYPTDTDTQYF; CDR3 DNA: TGTGCCATCAGTTCCTACCCGACAGACACAGATACGCAGTATTTT
clone size: -; D gene: -; J gene: TRBJ2-1; V gene: TRBV7-3; CDR3 protein: CASSEGQARGEQFF; CDR3 DNA: TGTGCCAGCAGCGAAGGACAGGCCCGGGGGGAGCAGTTCTTC
clone size: -; D gene: -; J gene: TRBJ1-1; V gene: TRBV5-5; CDR3 protein: CASSQESGLHTEAFF; CDR3 DNA: TGTGCCAGCAGCCAAGAGTCAGGGTTGCACACTGAAGCTTTCTTT
clone size: -; D gene: -; J gene: TRBJ2-1; V gene: TRBV9; CDR3 protein: CASSGITFSSYNEQFF; CDR3 DNA: TGTGCCAGCAGCGGAATAACTTTTAGCTCCTACAATGAGCAGTTCTTC
clone size: -; D gene: TRBD1; J gene: TRBJ1-2; V gene: TRBV27; CDR3 protein: CASSSTGSYGYTF; CDR3 DNA: TGTGCCAGCAGTTCGACAGGGAGCTATGGCTACACCTTC
clone size: -; D gene: TRBD1; J gene: TRBJ2-1; V gene: TRBV11-1; CDR3 protein: CASSWGQGGSNEQFF; CDR3 DNA: TGTGCCAGCAGCTGGGGACAGGGGGGAAGTAATGAGCAGTTCTTC
clone size: -; D gene: TRBD2; J gene: TRBJ2-1; V gene: TRBV7-2; CDR3 protein: CASTQGLAGYNEQFF; CDR3 DNA: TGTGCCAGCACCCAGGGACTAGCGGGCTACAATGAGCAGTTCTTC